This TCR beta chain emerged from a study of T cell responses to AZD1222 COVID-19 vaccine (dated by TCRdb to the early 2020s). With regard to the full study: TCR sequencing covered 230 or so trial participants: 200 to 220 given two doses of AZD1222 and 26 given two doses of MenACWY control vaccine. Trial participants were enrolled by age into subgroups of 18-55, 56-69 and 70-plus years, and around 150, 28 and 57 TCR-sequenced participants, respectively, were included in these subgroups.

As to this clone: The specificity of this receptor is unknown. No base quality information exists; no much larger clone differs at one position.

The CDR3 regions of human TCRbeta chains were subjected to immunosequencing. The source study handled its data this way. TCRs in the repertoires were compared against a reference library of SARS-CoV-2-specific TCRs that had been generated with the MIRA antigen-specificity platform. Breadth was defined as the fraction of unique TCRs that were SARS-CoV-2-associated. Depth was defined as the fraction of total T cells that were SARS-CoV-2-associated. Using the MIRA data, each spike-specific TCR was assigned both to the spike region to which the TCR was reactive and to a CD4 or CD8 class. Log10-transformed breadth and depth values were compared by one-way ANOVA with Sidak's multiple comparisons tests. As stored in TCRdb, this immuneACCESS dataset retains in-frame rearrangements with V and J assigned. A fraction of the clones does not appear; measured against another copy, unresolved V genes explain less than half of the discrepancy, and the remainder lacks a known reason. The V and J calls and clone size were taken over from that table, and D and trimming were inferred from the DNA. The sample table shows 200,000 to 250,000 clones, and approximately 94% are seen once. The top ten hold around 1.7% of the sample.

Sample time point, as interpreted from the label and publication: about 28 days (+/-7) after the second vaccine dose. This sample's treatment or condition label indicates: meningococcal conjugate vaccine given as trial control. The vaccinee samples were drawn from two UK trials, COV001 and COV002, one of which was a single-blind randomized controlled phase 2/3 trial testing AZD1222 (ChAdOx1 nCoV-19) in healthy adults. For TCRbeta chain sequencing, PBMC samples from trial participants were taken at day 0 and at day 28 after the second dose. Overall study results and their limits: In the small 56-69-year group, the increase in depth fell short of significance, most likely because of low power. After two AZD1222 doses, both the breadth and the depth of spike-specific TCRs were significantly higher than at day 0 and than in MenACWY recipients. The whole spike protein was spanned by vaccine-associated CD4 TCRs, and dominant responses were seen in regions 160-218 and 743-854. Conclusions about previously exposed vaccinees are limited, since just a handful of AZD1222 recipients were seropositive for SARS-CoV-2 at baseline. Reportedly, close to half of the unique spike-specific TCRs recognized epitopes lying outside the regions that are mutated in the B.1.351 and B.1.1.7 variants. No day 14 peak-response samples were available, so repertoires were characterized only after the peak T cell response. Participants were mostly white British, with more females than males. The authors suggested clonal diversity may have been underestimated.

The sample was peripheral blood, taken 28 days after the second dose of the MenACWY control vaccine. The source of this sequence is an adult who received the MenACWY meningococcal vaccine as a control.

In nucleotide form, the sequence is TGTGCCAGCAGTGAACTCTCGGGGACCTACGAGCAGTACTTC. This sequence encodes CASSELSGTYEQYF. The sequence links TRBV6-1 to TRBJ2-7; TRBD2 is a possible D gene, resting on 5 matching bases. CDR1 is given as MNHNS and CDR2 as SASEGT, both from the germline V gene. The CDR3 numbers 14 residues from cysteine through phenylalanine. Only CDR3 DNA is held: 42 bases, read in frame from base 1. V sheds 2 bases and J sheds 2 bases, leaving 10 bases between their ends.